This T cell receptor beta chain emerged from a study of blood T cell repertoires in COVID-19. Study information: Specimens from acute and convalescent COVID-19 originated in the United States, Italy and Spain. T cells, B-cell-depleted T cells, or PBMCs provided the cDNA or gDNA that served as material.

This CDR3 is 14 amino acids long. CDR1 is SNHLY and CDR2 is FYNNEI in the germline V gene. V lost 2 bases to trimming and J lost 4 bases, with 6 bases between them. Authors' methods: Amplification of reference gene primers was used by the study to estimate nucleated cell counts. The assay was immunoSEQ multiplex PCR, and TCRdb's table has in-frame clones only and misses some. The DNA was the basis for D and trimming; V, J and clone size are from that table. The sample contains some 87,000 clones, 81% of which appear only once. The source is an elderly man with active or convalescent COVID-19. The genes are TRBV2 and TRBJ2-6; D gene unclear. Sequencing was carried out using peripheral blood. The CDR3 bases are TGTGCCAGCAGTGAATCGAGGGGGGCCAACGTCCTGACTTTC. Translating gives CASSESRGANVLTF.